Listed here is a single TCR beta chain. No cognate antigen has been identified for it. There are no base qualities to consult, and no much larger clone falls within one base. Using the immunoSEQ assay, TCRB CDR3 regions were amplified from 1.5 to 2 micrograms of genomic DNA, or from all available DNA when less than that was on hand. For multiplex PCR, 60 forward primers for TCR V beta segments and 13 reverse primers for J beta segments were used. Synthetic control templates were spiked into each sample at limiting dilution to estimate reads per starting template. The Illumina HiSeq System generated sequencing reads of 87 bp. Turning to the authors' computational methods: PCR and sequencing errors were removed by a nearest neighbor algorithm that merged closely related sequences. TCR overlap was measured as the percentage of unique tumor TCR beta sequences also present in the same patient's peripheral blood. What TCRdb holds here is the immuneACCESS table cut down to in-frame rearrangements. Part of the clones is not present; checked against another copy, under half of the missing clones reflect an unresolved V gene, and the others are unexplained. V and J calls and clone size come straight from that table; D and trimming were deduced from the DNA. The sample table lists more than 95,000 clones, around 90% of them with a count of one. The ten top clones hold 2.7% of the sample.

The data were taken from a study of glioma-infiltrating T cells after dendritic cell vaccination (dated by TCRdb to the mid-2010s). Turning to the overall study: A cohort of roughly 15 glioblastoma patients from Phase I and II dendritic cell vaccination trials was included, of whom 9 were newly diagnosed and 6 had recurrent disease. Between 2003 and 2012, patients were given autologous tumor lysate-pulsed dendritic cell vaccination. The vaccine consisted of monocyte-derived dendritic cells cultured less than 9 days with IL-4 and GM-CSF, then pulsed overnight with autologous tumor lysate. Patients received three intradermal dendritic cell vaccine injections at biweekly intervals in the arm below the axilla. In glioblastoma patients vaccinated with dendritic cells, deep sequencing of TCR beta CDR3 regions served to measure tumor-infiltrating lymphocyte content and to compare repertoires between tumor and blood. Survival after dendritic cell vaccination was correlated with TCR sequencing metrics such as TIL content and the overlap between tumor and blood repertoires. Paper-wide results and their limitations: The cohort was small and heterogeneous, and full blood and tumor sets were available for few patients, with initial-recurrent tumor pairs available for even fewer patients. After dendritic cell vaccination, a higher estimated pretreatment TIL content predicted longer time to progression and overall survival. The three-group TCR overlap response model was described as speculative and requiring prospective validation. No direct relationship between TCR clonality and survival was found, suggesting that a diverse polyclonal response may matter.

In light of the paper, this sample's time point label describes: after dendritic cell vaccination, including at tumor progression/relapse. Patients were selected on the basis of adequate residual fresh-frozen tumor tissue and more than two years of available survival data. Although molecular status otherwise differed among the glioblastoma patients, no patient had an isocitrate dehydrogenase mutation. PBMC were collected before vaccination, two weeks after the third vaccination, and at tumor progression if tumor progression occurred. Genomic DNA was extracted with the Qiagen DNeasy Blood extraction Kit. This sample comprised blood, obtained after dendritic cell vaccination. The TCR was taken from a human donor with glioblastoma.

The base sequence is TGCAGCGTGGCATCACAACGGGAGGGCACCGGGGAGCTGTTTTTT. The translation is CSVASQREGTGELFF. In this chain, TRBV29-1 is recombined with TRBJ2-2, with 8 central nucleotides matching TRBD2. Including the terminal cysteine and phenylalanine, the CDR3 comprises 15 residues. CDR3 DNA is the only sequence kept; it has 45 bases, read in frame from the first base. The germline V gene specifies SQVTM as CDR1 and ANQGSEA as CDR2. Trimming accounts for 6 bases at V and 4 bases at J, while the number of junction bases matched to no gene is 10.